The 10 T cell receptor beta chains in this list originate from one sample, sequenced in a study of T cell repertoires in cytomegalovirus infection. TCRdb independently ran MiXCR on the reads; one entry per CDR3 protein. The sample has roughly 700,000 distinct CDR3 sequences, around 31% seen once. These receptors' antigens are unknown. Sample: cultured PBMCs, taken from culture after CMV antigen stimulation. These receptors all come from a human donor in good health (CMV status not recorded). Some clones in this sample may be carry-over from other donors' samples.

This clonotype was seen a single time. The chain joins TRBV28 to TRBJ1-2, with TRBD1 matching 7 bases. CDR1 and CDR2 (germline): MDHEN, SYDVKM. The CDR3 spans 15 residues. V shed 9 bases and J 2 bases; nucleotides not matched to a gene: 12. CDR3 region: CASTGPRGGNYGYTF. In nucleotides, the CDR3 is TGTGCCAGTACAGGTCCCCGAGGGGGCAACTATGGCTACACCTTC.

This chain joins TRBV7-8 and TRBJ2-7, with D possibly matching TRBD2 (7 bases). Trimming took 5 bases from V and 1 from J, leaving 18 bases between them. The CDR3 is made up of 16 amino acids. Germline V lookup: CDR1 SGHVS, CDR2 FQNEAQ. CDR3 protein: CASSPWGGRRSYEQYF. Here the CDR3 DNA reads TGTGCCAGCAGCCCATGGGGGGGCCGCCGGTCCTACGAGCAGTACTTC.

This chain uses TRBV20-1 with TRBJ2-3, with D perhaps being TRBD1 or TRBD2 (6 bases each). CDR3 length: 15 amino acids. Trimming removed 4 bases at V and 6 bases at J, with 20 bases between. The germline gives CDR1 DFQATT, CDR2 SNEGSKA (reference sequence). CDR3 DNA sequence: TGCAGTGCTACCCTCGGGGGCGGGGTCGAGGATACGCAGTATTTT. It is translated as CSATLGGGVEDTQYF.

The V call is TRBV2, the J call TRBJ2-2; D is perhaps TRBD2 (6 bases). CDR3 size: 15 residues. Germline lookup yields CDR1 SNHLY and CDR2 FYNNEI. Trimming removed 7 bases at V and 5 bases at J, with 17 bases between. CDR3 in amino acids: CASTPPWTKTGELFF. The CDR3 DNA reads as TGTGCCAGCACCCCCCCCTGGACTAAGACCGGGGAGCTGTTTTTT.

This clonotype was found a few times. V usage is TRBV7-6 and J usage is TRBJ2-1; 9 bases fit TRBD2. This CDR3 is built from 16 residues. The germline V gene has CDR1 SGHVS and CDR2 FNYEAQ. The junction had 8 bases not matched to a gene; V was cut back by 5 bases and J by 3 bases. The CDR3 spells CASSPGVAGDYNEQFF. The CDR3 DNA is TGTGCCAGCAGCCCCGGGGTAGCGGGAGACTACAATGAGCAGTTCTTC.

There are a few counts of this clonotype. J is TRBJ2-7 and V is TRBV15; possible D gene TRBD2, 5 bases. This CDR3 has 13 amino acids. V shed 5 bases and J shed 0 bases, with 8 bases lying between them. Germline loops: CDR1 LNHNV, CDR2 YYDKDF (reference sequence). CDR3 bases: TGTGCCACCAGCGAGGGCAGCTCCTACGAGCAGTACTTC. Translation gives CATSEGSSYEQYF.

This clonotype has more than one count but fewer than ten. This sequence joins TRBV7-9 and TRBJ1-1, with unresolved D. The CDR3 covers 14 residues. Germline loops: CDR1 SEHNR, CDR2 FQNEAQ (reference sequence). V lost 3 bases and J lost 5, with 13 bases in between. CDR3 loop: CASSLGLSRTEAFF. CDR3 nucleotides: TGTGCCAGCAGCTTGGGTTTGAGTCGGACTGAAGCTTTCTTT.

This clonotype was picked up a small number of times. One junction end does not reproduce the germline sequence, and a read error may be involved. This sequence joins TRBV18 and TRBJ2-1; D is possibly TRBD2 (6 bases). The CDR3 runs 16 residues. CDR1 is KGHSH and CDR2 is LQKENI in the germline V gene. Here the CDR3 reads CASSPLERVQRGEQFF. Here the CDR3 DNA reads TGTGCCAGCTCCCCACTTGAGCGGGTCCAACGGGGTGAGCAGTTCTTC.

This clonotype was counted only a few times. The chain uses TRBV4-1 and TRBJ2-6; 8 nucleotides align to TRBD1. V shed 4 bases and J 3 bases; nucleotides not matched to a gene: 2. Germline lookup yields CDR1 MGHRA and CDR2 YSYEKL. The CDR3 is 15 residues long. CDR3 DNA sequence: TGCGCCAGCAGCCCGGACAGGGTTGGGGCCAACGTCCTGACTTTC. Protein product: CASSPDRVGANVLTF.

This clonotype showed up just a few times. V is TRBV7-2 and J is TRBJ2-7, with TRBD2 identical over 10 bases. The V segment lost 1 base and the J segment 3 bases; nucleotides outside the gene matches: 3. Per the germline V gene, CDR1 is SGHTA and CDR2 is FQGNSA. This CDR3 contains 15 residues. The CDR3 reads CASSLELAGDYEQYF. The CDR3 coding sequence is TGTGCCAGCAGCTTAGAGCTAGCGGGAGACTACGAGCAGTACTTC.